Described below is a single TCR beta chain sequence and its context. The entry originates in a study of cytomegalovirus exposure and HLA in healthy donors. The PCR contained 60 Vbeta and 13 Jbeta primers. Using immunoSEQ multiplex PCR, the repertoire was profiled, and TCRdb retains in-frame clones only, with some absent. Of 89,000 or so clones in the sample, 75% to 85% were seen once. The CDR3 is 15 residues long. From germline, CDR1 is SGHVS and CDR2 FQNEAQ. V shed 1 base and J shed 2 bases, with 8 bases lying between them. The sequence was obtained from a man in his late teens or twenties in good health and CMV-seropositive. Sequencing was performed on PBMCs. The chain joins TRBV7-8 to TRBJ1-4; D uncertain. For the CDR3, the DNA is TGTGCCAGCAGCTTAGACTGGAGGACTAATGAAAAACTGTTTTTT. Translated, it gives CASSLDWRTNEKLFF.